This T cell receptor (beta chain) was retrieved from a study of immune heterogeneity within non-small cell lung tumors. Study-wide context: The tumors comprised several squamous cell carcinomas, around 10 non-squamous carcinomas and 1 not otherwise specified.

This clonotype is medium-sized in the sample. The antigen is unknown. A first 10-cycle multiplex round used 32 V-gene and 13 J-gene primers on TCR beta CDR3. From the multiplex PCR reads, TCRdb called clonotypes with MiXCR, one entry per CDR3 protein. The sample holds 7,200 or so distinct CDR3 sequences; 20% to 25% are singletons and the top ten take 15%. Overall study findings and caveats: Clonality of local T cells correlated moderately but significantly with local tumor mutational burden (R around 0.32). High-frequency T-cell receptor beta clonotypes were largely distinct between individual patients. Different tumor locations in one patient shared dominant CDR3 beta clonotypes yet harbored unique high-frequency clones.

J lost 4 bases, V lost 7 bases, and 6 bases had no gene match. CDR3 length equals 13 residues. Per germline, CDR1 DFQATT and CDR2 SNEGSKA (reference sequence). Template was bulk tumor genomic DNA, approximately 560 ng per sample. Several spatially distant biopsies were obtained per primary tumor intraoperatively. Samples came from untreated patients having curative surgery for newly diagnosed non-small cell lung cancer. Sequenced sample: lung tumor tissue. This receptor was taken from a man aged 60-69 years with non-small cell lung cancer. This chain connects TRBV20-1 to TRBJ1-5; 8 bases are shared with TRBD1. CDR3 sequence reads: CSVAGGANQPQHF. CDR3 nucleotides: TGCAGTGTCGCAGGGGGCGCGAATCAGCCCCAGCATTTT.